These T cell receptor beta chains were read from a single sample in a study of OX40 agonist ivuxolimab in advanced cancers. The data were produced by immunoSEQ multiplex PCR, yet TCRdb's version contains in-frame clones alone and is incomplete. The data contain more than 20,000 clones, 88% of them singletons. The sequencing here drew on CD4+ or CD8+ T cells sorted from blood, taken in a trial of the OX40 agonist ivuxolimab. All receptors derive from an adult with an advanced solid tumor such as melanoma, head and neck, liver or kidney cancer. Each CDR3 is given with its conserved first and last residue. D genes are given only for firm matches. Clone size is stated in some rows and not others, as once, few, many or a class when expanded.

length	V	J	size	D	CDR3	DNA
13	TRBV27	TRBJ2-1	-	TRBD1	CASSWYRGDEQFF	TGTGCCAGCAGTTGGTACAGGGGGGATGAGCAGTTCTTC
17	TRBV13	TRBJ2-7	once	-	CASSLPDPPTSSYEQYF	TGTGCCAGCAGCTTACCCGACCCGCCGACCAGCTCCTACGAGCAGTACTTC
14	TRBV7-2	TRBJ2-7	-	TRBD1	CASSLVQGAREQYF	TGTGCCAGCAGCTTAGTGCAGGGGGCCAGGGAGCAGTACTTC
14	TRBV9	TRBJ2-4	-	TRBD1	CASSVGAGGNIQYF	TGTGCCAGCAGCGTAGGGGCAGGGGGAAACATTCAGTACTTC
13	TRBV6-5	TRBJ2-5	once	TRBD2	CASIGGGEETQYF	TGTGCCAGCATCGGCGGGGGAGAAGAGACCCAGTACTTC
14	TRBV7-9	TRBJ2-6	-	-	CASREGSGANVLTF	TGTGCCAGCAGAGAGGGCTCTGGGGCCAACGTCCTGACTTTC
12	TRBV11-2	TRBJ2-7	-	-	CASSLSVSEQYF	TGTGCCAGCAGCTTATCGGTTTCCGAGCAGTACTTC
14	TRBV9	TRBJ2-7	-	-	CASSVVSSSYEQYF	TGTGCCAGCAGCGTGGTGAGTTCCTCCTACGAGCAGTACTTC
18	TRBV28	TRBJ2-1	-	TRBD2	CASSWGLAGIRYSNEQFF	TGTGCCAGCAGTTGGGGACTAGCGGGAATCCGATATAGCAATGAGCAGTTCTTC
14	TRBV30	TRBJ1-1	few	-	CAWKGGQLNTEAFF	TGTGCCTGGAAGGGGGGACAATTGAACACTGAAGCTTTCTTT
15	TRBV27	TRBJ1-1	-	TRBD1	CASSQTGGMNTEAFF	TGTGCCAGCAGTCAGACAGGGGGGATGAACACTGAAGCTTTCTTT
13	TRBV5-1	TRBJ1-1	once	-	CASSLGSDREAFF	TGCGCCAGCAGCTTGGGTTCCGACAGGGAAGCTTTCTTT
15	TRBV27	TRBJ2-2	-	-	CASSRDPVTAGELFF	TGTGCCAGCAGTCGGGACCCGGTAACAGCGGGGGAGCTGTTTTTT
15	TRBV4-1	TRBJ2-5	once	-	CASSPLLATGETQYF	TGCGCCAGCAGCCCCCTTCTTGCTACGGGCGAGACCCAGTACTTC
13	TRBV9	TRBJ2-7	-	-	CASSQGGRAEQYF	TGTGCCAGCAGCCAAGGTGGCAGAGCCGAGCAGTACTTC
15	TRBV7-8	TRBJ1-1	-	-	CASSLWEGENTEAFF	TGTGCCAGCAGCCTATGGGAGGGGGAGAACACTGAAGCTTTCTTT